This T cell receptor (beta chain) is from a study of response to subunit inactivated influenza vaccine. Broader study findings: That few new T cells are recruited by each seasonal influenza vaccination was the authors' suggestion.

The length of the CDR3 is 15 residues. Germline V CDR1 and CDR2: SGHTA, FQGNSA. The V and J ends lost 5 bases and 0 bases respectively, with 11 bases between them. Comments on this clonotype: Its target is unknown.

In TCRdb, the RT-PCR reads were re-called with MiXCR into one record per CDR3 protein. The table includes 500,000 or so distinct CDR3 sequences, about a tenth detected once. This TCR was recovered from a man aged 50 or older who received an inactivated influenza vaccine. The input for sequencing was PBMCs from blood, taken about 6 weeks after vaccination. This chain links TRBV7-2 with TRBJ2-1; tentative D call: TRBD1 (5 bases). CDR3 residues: CASSASRDSYNEQFF. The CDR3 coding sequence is TGTGCCAGCAGCGCCAGCAGGGACTCCTACAATGAGCAGTTCTTC.